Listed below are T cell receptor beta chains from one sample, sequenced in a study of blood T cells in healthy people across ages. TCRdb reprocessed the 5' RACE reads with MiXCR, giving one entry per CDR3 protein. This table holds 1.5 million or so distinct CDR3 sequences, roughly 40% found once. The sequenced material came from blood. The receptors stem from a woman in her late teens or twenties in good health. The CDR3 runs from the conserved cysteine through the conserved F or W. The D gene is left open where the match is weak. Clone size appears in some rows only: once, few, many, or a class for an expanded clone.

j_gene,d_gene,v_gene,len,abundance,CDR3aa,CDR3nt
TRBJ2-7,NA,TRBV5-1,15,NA,CASSLSQLSSYEQYF,TGCGCCAGCAGCTTGAGCCAGCTAAGTTCCTACGAGCAGTACTTC
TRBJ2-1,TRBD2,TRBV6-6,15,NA,CASSQPGLAGVGQFF,TGTGCCAGCAGTCAACCGGGACTAGCGGGAGTGGGGCAGTTCTTC
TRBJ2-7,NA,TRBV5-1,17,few,CASSLSSLASESYEQYF,TGCGCCAGCAGCTTGAGTTCGTTGGCTAGCGAATCCTACGAGCAGTACTTC
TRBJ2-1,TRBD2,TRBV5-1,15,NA,CASRLFEREGGEQFF,TGCGCCAGCAGGTTGTTTGAGCGGGAGGGAGGTGAGCAGTTCTTC
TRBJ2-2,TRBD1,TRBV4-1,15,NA,CASQLDRGNTRELFF,TGCGCCAGTCAACTTGACAGGGGAAACACCAGGGAGCTGTTTTTT
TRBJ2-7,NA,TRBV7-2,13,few,CASSLESTYEQYF,TGTGCCAGCAGCTTAGAGTCCACCTACGAGCAGTACTTC
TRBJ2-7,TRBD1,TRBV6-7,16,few,CASSTGTGDTAKEQYF,TGTGCCAGCAGTACCGGGACAGGGGATACCGCTAAAGAGCAGTACTTC
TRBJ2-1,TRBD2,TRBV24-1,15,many,CATSEPGLATNEQFF,TGTGCCACCAGTGAGCCAGGACTAGCGACCAATGAGCAGTTCTTC
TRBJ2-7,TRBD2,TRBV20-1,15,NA,CSALWEGGRYNEQYF,TGCAGTGCTTTGTGGGAGGGCGGGAGGTACAATGAGCAGTACTTC
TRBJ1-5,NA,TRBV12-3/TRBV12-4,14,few,CASKEGSDNQPQHF,TGTGCCAGCAAAGAAGGGTCGGACAATCAGCCCCAGCATTTT
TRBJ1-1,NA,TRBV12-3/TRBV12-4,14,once,CASRSPGDYPEAFF,TGTGCCAGCAGATCGCCGGGCGATTACCCTGAAGCTTTCTTT
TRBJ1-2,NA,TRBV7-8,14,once,CASSLATGIYGYTF,TGTGCCAGCAGCTTAGCCACAGGCATCTATGGCTACACCTTC
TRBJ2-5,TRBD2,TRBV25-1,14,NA,CASSRASGGETQYF,TGTGCCAGCAGTCGGGCTAGCGGGGGTGAGACCCAGTACTTC
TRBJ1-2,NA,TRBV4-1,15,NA,CASSQEQGPNYGYTF,TGCGCCAGCAGCCAAGAGCAGGGACCTAACTATGGCTACACCTTC
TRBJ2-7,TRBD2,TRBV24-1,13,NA,CATSESGTNEQYF,TGTGCCACCAGTGAGTCCGGGACTAACGAGCAGTACTTC
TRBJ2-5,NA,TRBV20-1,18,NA,CSARVIAGATQIQETQYF,TGCAGTGCTAGAGTAATTGCGGGGGCCACTCAGATCCAAGAGACCCAGTACTTC
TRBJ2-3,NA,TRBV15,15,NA,CATSRVRASTDTQYF,TGTGCCACCAGCAGGGTTAGGGCTAGCACAGATACGCAGTATTTT
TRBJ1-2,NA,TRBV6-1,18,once,CAREPPGHTQLINYGYTF,TGTGCCAGGGAACCCCCGGGACATACGCAATTGATTAACTATGGCTACACCTTC
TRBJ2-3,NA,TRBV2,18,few,CASHQDTSGHSGADTQYF,TGTGCCAGCCATCAAGATACATCAGGACATAGTGGCGCAGATACGCAGTATTTT
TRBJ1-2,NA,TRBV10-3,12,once,CAISSGVHGYTF,TGTGCCATCAGTTCAGGGGTCCATGGCTACACCTTC
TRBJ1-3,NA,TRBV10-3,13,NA,CATLEELGNTIYF,TGTGCCACCTTAGAGGAACTTGGAAACACCATATATTTT
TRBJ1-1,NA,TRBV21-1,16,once,CASSKARGRANTEAFF,TGTGCCAGCAGCAAAGCGCGGGGCAGGGCGAACACTGAAGCTTTCTTT
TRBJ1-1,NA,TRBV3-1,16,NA,CASSHDDRIPNTEAFF,TGTGCCAGCAGCCATGACGACAGAATTCCGAACACTGAAGCTTTCTTT
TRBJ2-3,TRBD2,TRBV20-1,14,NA,CSASHSGAGDTQYF,TGCAGTGCTAGCCATAGCGGGGCCGGGGATACGCAGTATTTT
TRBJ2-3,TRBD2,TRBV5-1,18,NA,CASSPGTSANQYTDTQYF,TGCGCCAGCAGCCCGGGGACTAGCGCCAACCAATACACAGATACGCAGTATTTT
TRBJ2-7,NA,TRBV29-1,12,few,CSVITSRGEQYF,TGCAGCGTTATCACTTCCAGGGGCGAGCAGTACTTC
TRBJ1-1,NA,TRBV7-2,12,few,CASSTRPAEAFF,TGTGCCAGCAGCACGCGACCCGCTGAAGCTTTCTTT
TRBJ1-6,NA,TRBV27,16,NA,CASSLTMGGANSPLHF,TGTGCCAGCAGTTTAACCATGGGTGGCGCGAATTCACCCCTCCACTTT
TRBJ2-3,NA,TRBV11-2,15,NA,CASSPLGHITDTQYF,TGTGCCAGCAGCCCATTAGGACATATCACAGATACGCAGTATTTT
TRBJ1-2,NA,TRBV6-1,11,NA,CASSEWSGYTF,TGTGCCAGCAGTGAATGGTCTGGCTACACCTTC
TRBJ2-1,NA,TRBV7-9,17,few,CASSPPRAPGTYNEQFF,TGTGCCAGCAGCCCCCCCCGCGCGCCCGGGACTTACAATGAGCAGTTCTTC
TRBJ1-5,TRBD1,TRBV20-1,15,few,CSATGTGFSNQPQHF,TGCAGTGCTACCGGGACAGGGTTTAGCAATCAGCCCCAGCATTTT
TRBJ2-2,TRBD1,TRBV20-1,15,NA,CSATRGQANTGELFF,TGCAGTGCTACCCGAGGACAGGCGAACACCGGGGAGCTGTTTTTT
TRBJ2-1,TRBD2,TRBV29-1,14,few,CSVSPSGGRNEQFF,TGCAGCGTCTCGCCTAGCGGGGGGCGGAATGAGCAGTTCTTC
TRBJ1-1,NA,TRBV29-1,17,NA,CSVEDWESSSMNTEAFF,TGCAGCGTTGAAGATTGGGAATCTTCGTCGATGAACACTGAAGCTTTCTTT
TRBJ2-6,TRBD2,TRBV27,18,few,CASSYLAGVTSGANVLTF,TGTGCCAGCAGTTACCTAGCGGGAGTAACGTCTGGGGCCAACGTCCTGACTTTC
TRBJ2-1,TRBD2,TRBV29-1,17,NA,CSVILRGGSGDYNEQFF,TGCAGCGTTATCCTTCGTGGTGGTAGCGGGGATTACAATGAGCAGTTCTTC
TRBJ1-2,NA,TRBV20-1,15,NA,CSARDPEGGVSGYTF,TGCAGTGCTAGAGATCCAGAGGGAGGGGTATCTGGCTACACCTTC
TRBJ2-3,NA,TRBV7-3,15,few,CASSLSDASTDTQYF,TGTGCCAGCAGCTTAAGTGATGCTAGCACAGATACGCAGTATTTT
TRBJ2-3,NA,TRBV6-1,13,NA,CASRGDNTDTQYF,TGTGCCAGCAGAGGGGACAACACAGATACGCAGTATTTT
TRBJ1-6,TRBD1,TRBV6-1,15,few,CASTPAGGQHTPLHF,TGTGCCAGCACCCCGGCGGGGGGACAGCATACACCCCTCCACTTT
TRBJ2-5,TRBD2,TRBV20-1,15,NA,CSATPPLAGSETQYF,TGCAGTGCCACACCGCCTTTAGCGGGGTCAGAGACCCAGTACTTC
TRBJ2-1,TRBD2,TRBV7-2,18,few,CASSLEGTSGRYYNEQFF,TGTGCCAGCAGCTTAGAAGGGACTAGCGGGAGATACTACAATGAGCAGTTCTTC
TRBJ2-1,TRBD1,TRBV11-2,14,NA,CASSLGGTDNEQFF,TGTGCCAGCAGCTTAGGGGGGACAGACAATGAGCAGTTCTTC
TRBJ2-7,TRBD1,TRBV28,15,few,CASSLETGRTYEQYF,TGTGCCAGCAGTTTAGAGACAGGGAGAACCTACGAGCAGTACTTC
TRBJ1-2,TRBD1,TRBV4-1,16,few,CASSQVGGRGGYGYTF,TGCGCCAGCAGCCAAGTTGGAGGCAGGGGGGGCTATGGCTACACCTTC
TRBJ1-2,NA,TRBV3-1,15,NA,CASSQDPQSGYGYTF,TGTGCCAGCAGCCAAGACCCACAGTCTGGCTATGGCTACACCTTC
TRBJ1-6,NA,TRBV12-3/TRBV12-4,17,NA,CASSFGPGGSIGPPLHF,TGTGCCAGCAGTTTTGGACCGGGAGGATCGATAGGGCCACCCCTCCACTTT
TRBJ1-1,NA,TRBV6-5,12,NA,CASRISTTEAFF,TGTGCCAGCAGGATATCGACCACTGAAGCTTTCTTT
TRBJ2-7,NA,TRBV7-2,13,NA,CASSPQSYNEQYF,TGTGCCAGCAGCCCCCAATCCTACAATGAGCAGTACTTC
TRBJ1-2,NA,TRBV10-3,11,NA,CAISEGRIYTF,TGTGCCATCAGTGAGGGACGGATCTACACCTTC
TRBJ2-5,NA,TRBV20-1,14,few,CSAAGRALQETQYF,TGCAGTGCTGCGGGGCGGGCGCTCCAAGAGACCCAGTACTTC
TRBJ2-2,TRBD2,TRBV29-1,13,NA,CSVRLAATGELFF,TGCAGCGTGAGACTAGCGGCCACCGGGGAGCTGTTTTTT
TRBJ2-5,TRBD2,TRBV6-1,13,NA,CAGRTSGSETQYF,TGTGCCGGAAGGACTAGCGGGAGCGAGACCCAGTACTTC
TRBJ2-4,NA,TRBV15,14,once,CATRGPLAENIQYF,TGTGCCACCCGGGGACCCTTGGCCGAAAACATTCAGTACTTC
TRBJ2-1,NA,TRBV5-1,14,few,CASSLGLVQGEQFF,TGCGCCAGCAGCCTTGGACTAGTACAGGGTGAGCAGTTCTTC
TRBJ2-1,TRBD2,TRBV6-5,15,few,CASSSELASGNEQFF,TGTGCCAGCAGTTCGGAACTAGCGTCGGGGAATGAGCAGTTCTTC
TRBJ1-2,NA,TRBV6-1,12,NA,CAAAGARYGYTF,TGTGCCGCGGCAGGGGCGCGATATGGCTACACCTTC
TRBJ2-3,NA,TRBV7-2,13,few,CASSMNRVDTQYF,TGTGCCAGCAGCATGAACAGGGTTGATACGCAGTATTTT
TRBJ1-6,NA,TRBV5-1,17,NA,CASSLKTTGATNSPLHF,TGCGCCAGCAGCTTGAAGACTACGGGAGCCACCAATTCACCCCTCCACTTT